The 24 T cell receptor beta chains below all came from one sample that was sequenced in a study of T cell changes during pregnancy in multiple sclerosis. Only in-frame clones appear in the TCRdb table, and some are missing; sequencing was by immunoSEQ multiplex PCR. There are roughly 100,000 clones in the sample; 75% to 95% occur only once, and 0.7% to 0.9% lies in the top ten. The sequencing here drew on peripheral blood, taken in the second trimester of pregnancy. These receptors all come from a female donor in good health, enrolled as a control in a pregnancy study.

V gene TRBV30 combines with J gene TRBJ1-1; D is uncertain. The germline gives CDR1 GTSNPN, CDR2 SVGIG (reference sequence). This CDR3 is built from 12 residues. Between the trimmed V and J ends, which lost 2 bases and 0 bases, there was a span of 4 bases. Here the CDR3 reads CAWSPMNTEAFF. The DNA for the CDR3 is TGTGCCTGGAGTCCAATGAACACTGAAGCTTTCTTT. Supplemented by reference TRBV30 and TRBJ1-1, the full variable domain reads SQTIHQWPATLVQPVGSPLSLECTVEGTSNPNLYWYRQAAGRGLQLLFYSVGIGQISSEVPQNLSASRPQDRQFILSSKKLLLSDSGFYLCAWSPMNTEAFFGQGTRLTVV.

The rearrangement uses TRBV4-1 and TRBJ2-1; weak D call: TRBD1 (6 bases). The germline V and J ends were trimmed by 1 base and 0 bases, with 13 bases remaining between them. The germline gives CDR1 MGHRA, CDR2 YSYEKL. The CDR3 runs to 17 residues. CDR3 sequence: CASSQAYRAGSYNEQFF. CDR3 bases: TGCGCCAGCAGCCAAGCCTACAGGGCCGGCTCCTACAATGAGCAGTTCTTC.

This clone was detected a few times. This chain joins TRBV7-2 and TRBJ2-7, with D possibly matching TRBD1 (6 bases). CDR3 length equals 14 residues. Germline loops: CDR1 SGHTA, CDR2 FQGNSA. Trimming took 4 bases from V and 0 from J, leaving 10 bases between them. In DNA form, the CDR3 reads TGTGCCAGCAGCTCGACCAGGGGCTCCTACGAGCAGTACTTC. As protein: CASSSTRGSYEQYF. Combining the CDR3 with reference TRBV7-2 and TRBJ2-7 gives the whole variable domain GAGVSQSPSNKVTEKGKDVELRCDPISGHTALYWYRQSLGQGLEFLIYFQGNSAPDKSGLPSDRFSAERTGGSVSTLTIQRTQQEDSAVYLCASSSTRGSYEQYFGPGTRLTVT.

The chain recombines TRBV4-1 with TRBJ1-5; D may be TRBD1 (5 bases). V was pared by 1 base and J by 5 bases, with 9 bases between. The CDR3 totals 14 residues. Germline CDR1 and CDR2: MGHRA and YSYEKL. The CDR3 region has the DNA TGCGCCAGCAGCCAAGCCCAGGGTGATCAGCCCCAGCATTTT. Its protein product is CASSQAQGDQPQHF.

The table lists this clone with a count of one. Written as DNA, the CDR3 is TGTGCCACCAGCAGGACTAGAGGGGGCGATACGCAGTATTTT. Translating it yields CATSRTRGGDTQYF. V is TRBV15 and J is TRBJ2-3, with TRBD1 as a possible D gene (7 bases). Trimming stripped 3 bases from V and 6 bases from J, with 13 bases between. Germline lookup yields CDR1 LNHNV and CDR2 YYDKDF (reference sequence). The CDR3 length is 14 residues.

J is TRBJ1-4 and V is TRBV28; D uncertain. CDR3 length: 12 amino acids. Trimming removed 5 bases from V and 8 bases from J, with 9 bases in between. The germline V gene encodes CDR1 MDHEN and CDR2 SYDVKM. The CDR3 DNA reads TGTGCCAGCAGTCCCCTACAGGAAAAACTGTTTTTT. It encodes CASSPLQEKLFF.

This chain uses TRBV27 with TRBJ1-5; D is unclear. V was cut by 6 bases and J by 6 bases, with 12 bases left in between. The length of the CDR3 is 13 residues. Germline-derived CDR1 and CDR2 are MNHEY and SMNVEV (reference sequence). DNA for the CDR3: TGTGCCAGCAGCTTCCGTGGCGGTCAGCCCCAGCATTTT. Residues: CASSFRGGQPQHF.

This chain connects TRBV5-1 to TRBJ2-7; 8 positions match TRBD1. The germline V gene encodes CDR1 SGHRS and CDR2 YFSETQ. V lost 5 bases to trimming and J lost 1 base; unmatched junction nucleotides: 5. The CDR3 totals 14 residues. The CDR3 nucleotides are TGCGCCAGCAGGGTGACAGGGGCGTCCTACGAGCAGTACTTC. Translation gives CASRVTGASYEQYF.

The chain links TRBV15 to TRBJ1-4; 9 nucleotides align to TRBD1. This CDR3 is built from 14 residues. J gave up 8 bases and V 5 bases, and 6 bases lay outside the gene matches. Germline V lookup: CDR1 LNHNV, CDR2 YYDKDF (reference sequence). The CDR3 loop is CATSLGTGREKLFF. CDR3 coding DNA: TGTGCCACCAGCCTTGGGACAGGGAGGGAAAAACTGTTTTTT.

The chain couples TRBV7-2 to TRBJ2-1; 12 bases line up with TRBD2. The CDR3 is 16 amino acids. The V gene's germline CDR1 is SGHTA and CDR2 FQGNSA. V was clipped by 4 bases and J by 7 bases; unmatched bases: 8. CDR3 nucleotides: TGTGCCAGCAGCTCGAAACTAGCGGGAGGTCGGAATGAGCAGTTCTTC. Residues: CASSSKLAGGRNEQFF. The full variable domain, its missing parts supplied by reference TRBV7-2 and TRBJ2-1, is GAGVSQSPSNKVTEKGKDVELRCDPISGHTALYWYRQSLGQGLEFLIYFQGNSAPDKSGLPSDRFSAERTGGSVSTLTIQRTQQEDSAVYLCASSSKLAGGRNEQFFGPGTRLTVL.

V is TRBV19 and J is TRBJ1-1; 8 nucleotides line up with TRBD1. The V segment lost 7 bases and the J segment 4 bases; nucleotides outside the gene matches: 11. CDR3 length: 15 residues. Germline CDR1 reads LNHDA; CDR2 reads SQIVND (reference sequence). For the CDR3, the DNA is TGTGCCAGTATTACACAGGGGGATTTGGGCACTGAAGCTTTCTTT. Protein: CASITQGDLGTEAFF.

This clone was picked up a small number of times. The chain employs TRBV7-2 and TRBJ1-5; 8 bases map to TRBD1. Germline CDR1 is SGHTA and CDR2 is FQGNSA. After removal of 5 bases from V and 0 bases from J, the junction contained 3 bases not matched to a gene. The length of the CDR3 is 15 residues. This CDR3 is CASSRDRSSNQPQHF. The DNA of the CDR3 is TGTGCCAGCAGCCGGGACAGGAGTAGCAATCAGCCCCAGCATTTT.

V gene TRBV27 combines with J gene TRBJ1-5; TRBD1 matches 8 bases. This CDR3 region has 19 residues. Germline V gene data show CDR1 as MNHEY and CDR2 as SMNVEV (reference sequence). The J segment lost 6 bases and the V segment lost 3 bases, leaving 19 bases of the junction unmatched. DNA of the CDR3: TGTGCCAGCAGTTTTAGTGCTGGCAGGGGGCAGTTAGGTGCTCAGCCCCAGCATTTT. This translates into CASSFSAGRGQLGAQPQHF.

This rearrangement joins TRBV5-1 to TRBJ1-2; maybe TRBD1 (5 bases). The V and J ends lost 0 bases and 2 bases respectively, with 8 bases between them. The CDR3 length is 14 residues. Looked up from germline, CDR1 is SGHRS and CDR2 is YFSETQ. In DNA, the CDR3 is TGCGCCAGCAGCTTGGGACAGCCGAACTATGGCTACACCTTC. It translates to CASSLGQPNYGYTF.

The chain has TRBV9 and TRBJ2-3, with D uncertain. Germline V gene sequence: CDR1 SGDLS, CDR2 YYNGEE. This CDR3 region has 14 residues. V gave up 5 bases and J gave up 0 bases, with 10 bases separating them. CDR3: CASSFTTSTDTQYF. CDR3 DNA: TGTGCCAGCAGTTTTACGACTAGCACAGATACGCAGTATTTT.

The CDR3 coding sequence is TGTGCCAGCAACCGGGACAGGAGAATAGAGGGAAGCACTGAAGCTTTCTTT. Protein product: CASNRDRRIEGSTEAFF. The rearrangement uses TRBV2 and TRBJ1-1, with 8 bases aligning to TRBD1. CDR3 length: 17 amino acids. CDR1 SNHLY and CDR2 FYNNEI come from the germline V gene. V shed 7 bases, J shed 4 bases, and the junction held 17 bases outside the gene matches. The full variable domain, in which reference TRBV2 and TRBJ1-1 provide the parts outside the CDR3, is EPEVTQTPSHQVTQMGQEVILRCVPISNHLYFYWYRQILGQKVEFLVSFYNNEISEKSEIFDDQFSVERPDGSNFTLKIRSTKLEDSAMYFCASNRDRRIEGSTEAFFGQGTRLTVV.

The chain couples TRBV10-3 to TRBJ1-2; possible D gene TRBD1, 5 bases. V was trimmed by 3 bases and J by 0 bases, leaving 11 bases between them. This CDR3 is 15 amino acids long. Germline V gene sequence: CDR1 ENHRY, CDR2 SYGVKD. For the CDR3, the DNA is TGTGCCATCAGTGAAACCCAGGGTACTAACTATGGCTACACCTTC. Protein: CAISETQGTNYGYTF.

This clone occurred a few times. The chain joins TRBV27 to TRBJ1-1; the D is unclear. Germline CDR1 and CDR2: MNHEY and SMNVEV (reference sequence). The CDR3 is made up of 14 amino acids. V lost 5 bases and J 4 bases, leaving 14 bases between the germline ends. The CDR3 nucleotides are TGTGCCAGCAGTCTAAGTGGTTACTCCACTGAAGCTTTCTTT. This sequence encodes CASSLSGYSTEAFF.

This clone was recorded many times. The rearrangement joins TRBV6-1 to TRBJ1-4, with 7 bases that match TRBD1. CDR1 and CDR2 (germline): MNHNS, SASEGT. The CDR3 totals 18 residues. Trimming removed 3 bases from V and 13 bases from J; junction bases left unmatched: 23. CDR3 region: CASSETSRDRDIFGGLFF. The CDR3 DNA follows: TGTGCCAGCAGTGAGACCTCCCGGGACAGAGATATTTTTGGTGGACTGTTTTTT.

The rearrangement links TRBV9 to TRBJ1-2; TRBD1 matches at 7 bases. This CDR3 contains 15 residues. The junction had 10 bases not matched to a gene; V was cut back by 4 bases and J by 4 bases. CDR1 and CDR2 from the germline V gene are SGDLS and YYNGEE. The CDR3 sequence is CASSMTGSSPYGYTF. CDR3 nucleotides: TGTGCCAGCAGCATGACAGGGAGTAGTCCCTATGGCTACACCTTC.

V and J are TRBV6-5 and TRBJ1-5; 7 bases match TRBD1. CDR3 length: 14 residues. The V and J ends lost 5 bases and 3 bases, in that order; junction bases with no gene match: 4. The germline V gene encodes CDR1 MNHEY and CDR2 SVGAGI. This chain's CDR3 is CASSPTGANQPQHF. CDR3 coding DNA: TGTGCCAGCAGTCCCACAGGGGCCAATCAGCCCCAGCATTTT.

This chain links TRBV10-3 with TRBJ2-7; perhaps TRBD1 as D (6 bases). Deletions cut 4 bases from V and 5 bases from J, with 15 bases between. The CDR3 has 14 amino acids. Germline V lookup: CDR1 ENHRY, CDR2 SYGVKD. CDR3 sequence (DNA): TGTGCCATCAGTGGGGCAGGGGCGCAGGACGAGCAGTACTTC. This codes for CAISGAGAQDEQYF.

The chain combines TRBV9 with TRBJ2-3; tentatively, D is TRBD2 (6 bases). The CDR3 runs to 16 residues. From germline, CDR1 is SGDLS and CDR2 YYNGEE. Trimming stripped 0 bases from V and 2 bases from J, with 13 bases between. CDR3 nucleotides: TGTGCCAGCAGCGTAGGGGGTAGCGGCTACACAGATACGCAGTATTTT. Translating gives CASSVGGSGYTDTQYF.

The J gene is TRBJ1-5, the V gene TRBV6-4, with 8 bases matching TRBD1. Trimming cost V 6 bases and J 3 bases; bases outside gene matches: 7. The CDR3 length is 15 residues. Germline CDR1 is MRHNA and CDR2 is SNTAGT. The CDR3 region has the DNA TGTGCCAGCAGCTTGACAGGGGAGATCAATCAGCCCCAGCATTTT. This codes for CASSLTGEINQPQHF.